These T cell receptor beta chains were read from a single sample in a study of CD4+ T cells in melanoma. TCRdb keeps only in-frame clones here, not all; method: immunoSEQ multiplex PCR. The sample shows 7,500 to 10,000 clones, less than 85% of them seen only once. The material sequenced was cells from a culture (not recorded whether cultured in vitro). These TCRs come from a human donor with melanoma. CDR3s include the opening cysteine and the closing phenylalanine or tryptophan. The D gene is left open where the match is weak. Size tells how often a clone was seen (once, few, many) or the class of an expanded clone, and some rows leave it out.

d_call: TRBD1
j_call: TRBJ2-7
clone_size: -
v_call: TRBV7-3
cdr3_nt: TGTGCCAGCAGCTTAACGGGGACAGGGACCTACGAGCAGTACTTC
cdr3_aa: CASSLTGTGTYEQYF

d_call: -
j_call: TRBJ1-5
clone_size: few
v_call: TRBV23-1
cdr3_nt: TGCGCCAGCAGTCCTGCCCGGGTTAGCAATCAGCCCCAGCATTTT
cdr3_aa: CASSPARVSNQPQHF

d_call: -
j_call: TRBJ2-3
clone_size: -
v_call: TRBV7-9
cdr3_nt: TGTGCCAGCAGCTTAGGGGGCGCAGTAGATACGCAGTATTTT
cdr3_aa: CASSLGGAVDTQYF

d_call: -
j_call: TRBJ1-5
clone_size: -
v_call: TRBV6-2/TRBV6-3
cdr3_nt: TGTGCCAGCAGTGACCTAGGTGTTAGCAATCAGCCCCAGCATTTT
cdr3_aa: CASSDLGVSNQPQHF

d_call: -
j_call: TRBJ1-3
clone_size: few
v_call: TRBV5-6
cdr3_nt: TGTGCCAGCAGCTTCCGGGATTCCGCCAGGGGCTTTGGAAACACCATATATTTT
cdr3_aa: CASSFRDSARGFGNTIYF

d_call: TRBD1
j_call: TRBJ2-1
clone_size: few
v_call: TRBV6-5
cdr3_nt: TGTGCCAGCAGATATATAGGGGACAGCCTCAATGAGCAGTTCTTC
cdr3_aa: CASRYIGDSLNEQFF

d_call: TRBD2
j_call: TRBJ2-1
clone_size: -
v_call: TRBV4-1
cdr3_nt: TGCGCCAGCAGTCGACCCCTAGCGGGGGGGACGAATGAGCAGTTCTTC
cdr3_aa: CASSRPLAGGTNEQFF

d_call: TRBD1
j_call: TRBJ1-2
clone_size: once
v_call: TRBV7-8
cdr3_nt: TGTGCCAGCAGATCAGGGGGGACAGGCACCTTTGGGGGAAGTAACTATGGCTACACCTTC
cdr3_aa: CASRSGGTGTFGGSNYGYTF

d_call: TRBD2
j_call: TRBJ2-3
clone_size: few
v_call: TRBV10-1
cdr3_nt: TGCGCCAGCAGACGACTAGCCGGCACAGATACGCAGTATTTT
cdr3_aa: CASRRLAGTDTQYF

d_call: -
j_call: TRBJ2-1
clone_size: -
v_call: TRBV7-7
cdr3_nt: TGTGCTAGCAGCCCAACCCTGGGGGGAACTGAGCAGTTCTTC
cdr3_aa: CASSPTLGGTEQFF

d_call: -
j_call: TRBJ1-1
clone_size: once
v_call: TRBV12-3/TRBV12-4
cdr3_nt: TGTGCCACTTCCAAAGGCCGGGGGCGAGCTTTCTTT
cdr3_aa: CATSKGRGRAFF

d_call: TRBD2
j_call: TRBJ2-3
clone_size: -
v_call: TRBV3-1/TRBV3-2
cdr3_nt: TGTGCCAGCAGCCAAGAAGGAAGGCGGGCTGCGGGGGGTATCACAGATACGCAGTATTTT
cdr3_aa: CASSQEGRRAAGGITDTQYF